The clone carrying this T cell receptor (beta chain) was counted only a few times. This entry belongs to a study of blood T cell repertoires in COVID-19. Sequencing used immunoSEQ multiplex PCR; TCRdb keeps in-frame clones, though not all of them. The sample shows about 75,000 clones, 79% of them seen only once. V gave up 0 bases and J gave up 8 bases, with 16 bases separating them. Germline V gene lookup returns CDR1 SEHNR and CDR2 FQNEAQ (reference sequence). This CDR3 has 16 residues. The sample was peripheral blood. This TCR was recovered from an elderly woman with active or convalescent COVID-19. The rearrangement uses TRBV7-9 and TRBJ1-4, with a weak D call TRBD1 (6 bases). In nucleotides, the CDR3 is TGTGCCAGCAGCTTAGCGCTTCTACAGGGTGGCGAAAAACTGTTTTTT. It translates to CASSLALLQGGEKLFF.